The rows below give T cell receptor beta chains drawn from one sample of a study of immune evolution from preneoplasia to lung adenocarcinoma. The repertoire was sequenced with immunoSEQ multiplex PCR; TCRdb's copy has only in-frame clones and lacks some. Among 3,500 or so clones listed, over 70% were seen once. Sequences were obtained from FFPE minimally invasive lung adenocarcinoma tissue. The receptors shown here come from a person in their sixties or seventies with lung adenocarcinoma. Each CDR3 is given with its conserved first and last residue. D genes are given only for firm matches.

D gene	V gene	J gene	CDR3 protein
-	TRBV27	TRBJ2-1	CASSLGDFRYNEQFF
-	TRBV11-2	TRBJ1-1	CASSFMQKNTEAFF
TRBD2	TRBV4-2	TRBJ2-7	CASSQTSGGYEQYF
-	TRBV11-3	TRBJ2-5	CASSLGGGAETQYF
-	TRBV29-1	TRBJ2-7	CSVAVQAYEQYF
-	TRBV5-1	TRBJ2-1	CASSIGQPNEQFF
-	TRBV10-3	TRBJ2-5	CAISESRGRETQYF
-	TRBV5-1	TRBJ1-3	CASSNSGGDSGNTIYF
-	TRBV5-1	TRBJ1-5	CASSWGVVGANQPQHF
-	TRBV27	TRBJ1-1	CASSLHGLAFF
TRBD1	TRBV5-5	TRBJ2-5	CASSQTGEKTQYF
TRBD2	TRBV2	TRBJ2-7	CASLSSGRVGEQYF
-	TRBV4-2	TRBJ1-2	CASSQSNYGYTF
-	TRBV28	TRBJ2-5	CASSLRGIQETQYF
TRBD2	TRBV13	TRBJ2-7	CASSYGTNYEQYF
-	TRBV6-4	TRBJ2-2	CASSESGTGELFF
-	TRBV6-1	TRBJ2-3	CASSFGSRTDTQYF
-	TRBV7-9	TRBJ2-7	CASSPSGRSSYEQYF
TRBD2	TRBV7-8	TRBJ2-1	CASSLAASGGYNEQFF
TRBD1	TRBV28	TRBJ2-7	CASSLPPGQGKEQYF
-	TRBV29-1	TRBJ2-7	CSVVIQESSYEQYF
-	TRBV15	TRBJ2-5	CATSTIAGETQYF
-	TRBV15	TRBJ1-5	CATSRDRGADQPQHF
-	TRBV28	TRBJ2-1	CASSSMINRDTKYNEQFF
-	TRBV29-1	TRBJ1-2	CSVVGRVNYGYTF
TRBD2	TRBV5-1	TRBJ2-3	CASSLDTAGRGDTQYF
-	TRBV4-2	TRBJ1-3	CASSQDLGFGNTIYF
-	TRBV11-3	TRBJ2-7	CASSSTRQGYEQYF
-	TRBV4-1	TRBJ2-3	CASSQDDRSSSTDTQYF
TRBD1	TRBV10-3	TRBJ1-2	CAITTGVNYGYTF
TRBD2	TRBV2	TRBJ2-5	CASRMGLAGFQETQYF
-	TRBV7-9	TRBJ2-3	CASSFGSGGTTDTQYF
-	TRBV6-1	TRBJ2-7	CASIPPGRTSYEQYF